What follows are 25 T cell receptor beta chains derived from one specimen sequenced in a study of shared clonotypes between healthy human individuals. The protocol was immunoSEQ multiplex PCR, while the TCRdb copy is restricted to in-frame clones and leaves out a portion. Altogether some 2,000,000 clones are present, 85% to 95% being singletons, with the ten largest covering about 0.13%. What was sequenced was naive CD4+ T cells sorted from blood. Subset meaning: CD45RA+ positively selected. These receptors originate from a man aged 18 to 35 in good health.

CDR3 loop: CASSSGLAGNTGELFF. The CDR3 coding sequence is TGTGCCAGCAGCTCGGGACTAGCGGGGAACACCGGGGAGCTGTTTTTT. The chain recombines TRBV9 with TRBJ2-2; 12 nucleotides match TRBD2. The CDR3 covers 16 residues. Germline CDR1 is SGDLS and CDR2 is YYNGEE. V lost 4 bases to trimming and J lost 1 base; unmatched junction nucleotides: 2.

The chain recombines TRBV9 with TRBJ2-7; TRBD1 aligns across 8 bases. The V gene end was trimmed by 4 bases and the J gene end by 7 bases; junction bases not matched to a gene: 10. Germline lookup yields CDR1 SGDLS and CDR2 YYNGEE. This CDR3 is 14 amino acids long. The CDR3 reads CASSRRTGPAEQYF. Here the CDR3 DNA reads TGTGCCAGCAGCAGACGGACAGGGCCGGCTGAGCAGTACTTC.

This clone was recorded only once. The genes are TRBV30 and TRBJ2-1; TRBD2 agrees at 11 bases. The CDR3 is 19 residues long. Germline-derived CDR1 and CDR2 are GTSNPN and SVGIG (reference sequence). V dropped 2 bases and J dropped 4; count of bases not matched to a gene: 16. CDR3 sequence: CAWSPPPRLAGLRYNEQFF. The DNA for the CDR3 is TGTGCCTGGAGTCCACCACCCAGACTAGCGGGACTAAGGTACAATGAGCAGTTCTTC.

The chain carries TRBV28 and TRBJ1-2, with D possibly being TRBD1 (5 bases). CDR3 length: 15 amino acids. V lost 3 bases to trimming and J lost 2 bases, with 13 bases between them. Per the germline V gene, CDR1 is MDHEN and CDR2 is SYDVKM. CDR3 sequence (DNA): TGTGCCAGCAGTTTTGCAGGGTTGGGGAACTATGGCTACACCTTC. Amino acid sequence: CASSFAGLGNYGYTF.

CDR3 bases: TGTGCCAGCAGCTTCATGGGATGGAGCACAGATACGCAGTATTTT. This translates into CASSFMGWSTDTQYF. V and J are TRBV7-2 and TRBJ2-3; D gene ambiguous. This CDR3 is built from 15 residues. Germline lookup yields CDR1 SGHTA and CDR2 FQGNSA. Trimming cost V 3 bases and J 0 bases, with 10 bases left between them.

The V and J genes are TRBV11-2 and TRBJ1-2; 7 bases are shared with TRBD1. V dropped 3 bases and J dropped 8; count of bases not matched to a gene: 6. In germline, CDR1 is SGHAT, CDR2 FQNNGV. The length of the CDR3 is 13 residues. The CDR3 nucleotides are TGTGCCAGCAGCTTTCAGGGGGGAGAGGGCTACACCTTC. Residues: CASSFQGGEGYTF.

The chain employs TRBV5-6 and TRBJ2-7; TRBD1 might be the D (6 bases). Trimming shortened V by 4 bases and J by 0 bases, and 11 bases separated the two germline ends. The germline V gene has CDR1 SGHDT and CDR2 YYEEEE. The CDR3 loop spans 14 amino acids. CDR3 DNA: TGTGCCAGCAGCCCTCAGGGGTTCTCCTACGAGCAGTACTTC. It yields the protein CASSPQGFSYEQYF.

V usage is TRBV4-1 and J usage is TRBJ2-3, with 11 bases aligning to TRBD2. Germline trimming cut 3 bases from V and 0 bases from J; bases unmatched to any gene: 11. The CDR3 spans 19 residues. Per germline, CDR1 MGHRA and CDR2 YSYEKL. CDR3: CASSHGLAGGPISTDTQYF. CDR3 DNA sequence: TGCGCCAGCAGCCATGGTCTAGCGGGAGGCCCCATTAGCACAGATACGCAGTATTTT.

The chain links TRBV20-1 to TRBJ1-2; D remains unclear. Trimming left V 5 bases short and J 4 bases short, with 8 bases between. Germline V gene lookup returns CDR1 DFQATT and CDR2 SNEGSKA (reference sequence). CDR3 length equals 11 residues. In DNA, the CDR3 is TGCAGTGCTCTGATCAGCTATGGCTACACCTTC. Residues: CSALISYGYTF.

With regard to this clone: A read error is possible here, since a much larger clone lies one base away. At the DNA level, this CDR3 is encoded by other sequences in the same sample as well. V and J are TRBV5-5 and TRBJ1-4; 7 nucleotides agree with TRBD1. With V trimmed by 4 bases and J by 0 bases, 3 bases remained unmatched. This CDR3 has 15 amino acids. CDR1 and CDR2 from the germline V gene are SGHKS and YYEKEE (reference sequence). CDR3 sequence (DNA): TGTGCCAGCAGCCTCGGACAGGCAACTAATGAAAAACTGTTTTTT. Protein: CASSLGQATNEKLFF.

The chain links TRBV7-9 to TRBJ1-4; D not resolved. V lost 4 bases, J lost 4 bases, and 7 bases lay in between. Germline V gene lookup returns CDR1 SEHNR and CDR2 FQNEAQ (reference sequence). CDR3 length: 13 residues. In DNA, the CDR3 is TGTGCCAGCAGCTCAGAAGTTAATGAAAAACTGTTTTTT. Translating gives CASSSEVNEKLFF.

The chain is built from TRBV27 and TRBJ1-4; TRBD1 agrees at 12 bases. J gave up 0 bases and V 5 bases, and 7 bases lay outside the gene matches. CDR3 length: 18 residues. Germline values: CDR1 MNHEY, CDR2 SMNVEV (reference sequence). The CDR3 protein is CASSPGTGGVSTNEKLFF. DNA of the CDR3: TGTGCCAGCAGTCCGGGGACAGGGGGCGTTTCAACTAATGAAAAACTGTTTTTT. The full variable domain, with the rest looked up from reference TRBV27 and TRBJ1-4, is EAQVTQNPRYLITVTGKKLTVTCSQNMNHEYMSWYRQDPGLGLRQIYYSMNVEVTDKGDVPEGYKVSRKEKRNFPLILESPSPNQTSLYFCASSPGTGGVSTNEKLFFGSGTQLSVL.

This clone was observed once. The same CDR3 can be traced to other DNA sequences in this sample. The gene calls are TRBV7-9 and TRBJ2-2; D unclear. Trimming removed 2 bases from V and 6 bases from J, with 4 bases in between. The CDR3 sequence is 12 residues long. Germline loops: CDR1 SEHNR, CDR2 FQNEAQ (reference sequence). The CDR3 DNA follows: TGTGCCAGCAGCTTAACGGCCGGGGAGCTGTTTTTT. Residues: CASSLTAGELFF.

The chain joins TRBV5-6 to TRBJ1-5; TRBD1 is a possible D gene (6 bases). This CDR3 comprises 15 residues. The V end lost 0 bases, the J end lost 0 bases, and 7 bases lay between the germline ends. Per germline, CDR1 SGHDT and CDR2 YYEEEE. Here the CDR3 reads CASSLGQDSNQPQHF. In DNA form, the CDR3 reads TGTGCCAGCAGCTTGGGACAGGATAGCAATCAGCCCCAGCATTTT. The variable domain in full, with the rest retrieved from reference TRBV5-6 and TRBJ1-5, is DAGVTQSPTHLIKTRGQQVTLRCSPKSGHDTVSWYQQALGQGPQFIFQYYEEEERQRGNFPDRFSGHQFPNYSSELNVNALLLGDSALYLCASSLGQDSNQPQHFGDGTRLSIL.

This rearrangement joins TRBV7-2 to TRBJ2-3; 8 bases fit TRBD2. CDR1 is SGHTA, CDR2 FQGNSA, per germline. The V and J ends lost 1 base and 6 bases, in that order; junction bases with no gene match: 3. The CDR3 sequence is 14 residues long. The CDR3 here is CASSLGAGVDTQYF. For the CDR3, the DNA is TGTGCCAGCAGCTTAGGAGCGGGGGTGGATACGCAGTATTTT.

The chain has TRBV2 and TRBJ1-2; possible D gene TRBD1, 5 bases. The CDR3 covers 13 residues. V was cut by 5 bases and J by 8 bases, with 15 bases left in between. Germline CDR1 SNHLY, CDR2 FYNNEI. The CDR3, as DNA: TGTGCCAGCAGTTACAGGCTTGGTCAGGGCTACACCTTC. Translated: CASSYRLGQGYTF.

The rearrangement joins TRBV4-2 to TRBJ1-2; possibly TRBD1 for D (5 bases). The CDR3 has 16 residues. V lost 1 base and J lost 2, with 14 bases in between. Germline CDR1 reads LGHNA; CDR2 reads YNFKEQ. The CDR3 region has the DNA TGTGCCAGCAGCCAAGGGGGTACAGGTTCCAACTATGGCTACACCTTC. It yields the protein CASSQGGTGSNYGYTF.

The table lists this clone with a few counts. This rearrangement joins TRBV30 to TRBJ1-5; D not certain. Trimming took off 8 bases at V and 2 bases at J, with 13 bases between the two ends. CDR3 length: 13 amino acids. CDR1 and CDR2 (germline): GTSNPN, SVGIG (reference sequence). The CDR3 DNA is TGTGCCCTAAGGACCAGAGGCAATCAGCCCCAGCATTTT. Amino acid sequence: CALRTRGNQPQHF.

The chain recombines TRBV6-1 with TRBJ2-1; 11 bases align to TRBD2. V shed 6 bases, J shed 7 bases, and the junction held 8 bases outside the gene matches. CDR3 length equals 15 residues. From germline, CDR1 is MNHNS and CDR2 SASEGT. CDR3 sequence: CASSFTSGRGNEQFF. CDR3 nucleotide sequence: TGTGCCAGCAGCTTTACTAGCGGGAGAGGTAATGAGCAGTTCTTC.

The CDR3 reads CAISEFGDQPQHF. For the CDR3, the DNA is TGTGCCATCAGTGAGTTCGGAGATCAGCCCCAGCATTTT. This chain uses TRBV10-3 with TRBJ1-5; unclear D gene. Germline CDR1 and CDR2: ENHRY and SYGVKD. With 1 base removed from V and 5 bases from J, the gap between germline ends came to 6 bases. This CDR3 region has 13 residues.

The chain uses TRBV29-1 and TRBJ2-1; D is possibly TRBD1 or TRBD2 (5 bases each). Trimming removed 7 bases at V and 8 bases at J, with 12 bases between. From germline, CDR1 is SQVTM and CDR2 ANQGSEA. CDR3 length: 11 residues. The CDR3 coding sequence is TGCAGCGCCCGGGGCACGGATGAGCAGTTCTTC. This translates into CSARGTDEQFF.

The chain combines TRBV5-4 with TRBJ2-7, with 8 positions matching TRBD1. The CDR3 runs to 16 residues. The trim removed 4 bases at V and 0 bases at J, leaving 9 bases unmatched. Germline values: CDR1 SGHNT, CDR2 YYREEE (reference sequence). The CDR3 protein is CASSGGQGRVSYEQYF. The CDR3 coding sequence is TGTGCCAGCAGCGGAGGACAGGGAAGGGTCTCCTACGAGCAGTACTTC.

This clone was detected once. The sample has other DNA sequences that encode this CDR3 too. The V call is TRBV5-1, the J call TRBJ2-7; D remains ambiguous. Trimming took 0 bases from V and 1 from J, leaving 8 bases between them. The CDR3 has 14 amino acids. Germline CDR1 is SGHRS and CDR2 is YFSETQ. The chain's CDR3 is CASSLDSGSYEQYF. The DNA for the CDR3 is TGCGCCAGCAGCTTGGACAGTGGGTCCTACGAGCAGTACTTC.

In nucleotides, the CDR3 is TGTGCCAGCAGCGTAGGAGGGGCGTGGAACACCGGGGAGCTGTTTTTT. Residues: CASSVGGAWNTGELFF. The J gene is TRBJ2-2, the V gene TRBV9; D assignment may be TRBD1 or TRBD2 (5 bases each). Deletions cut 0 bases from V and 1 base from J, with 10 bases between. The CDR3 length is 16 residues. Germline V gene sequence: CDR1 SGDLS, CDR2 YYNGEE.

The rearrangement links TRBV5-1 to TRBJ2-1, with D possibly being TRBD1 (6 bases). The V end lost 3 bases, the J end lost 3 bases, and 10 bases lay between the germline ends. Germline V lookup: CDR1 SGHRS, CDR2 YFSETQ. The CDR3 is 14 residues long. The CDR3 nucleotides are TGCGCCAGCAGCTCACAGGGAGACTACAATGAGCAGTTCTTC. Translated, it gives CASSSQGDYNEQFF.